Listed below are T cell receptor beta chains from one sample, sequenced in a study of CD8 T cells in Susac syndrome. TCRdb passed the immunoSEQ multiplex PCR reads through MiXCR, listing each CDR3 protein once. The table lists some 68,000 distinct CDR3 sequences, around 93% of them singletons. Sample: CD4+ T cells from PBMCs. The receptors were gathered from a human donor with Susac syndrome. Each CDR3 is given with its conserved first and last residue. Each record gives: CDR3 DNA, CDR3 protein, V gene, J gene, clone size, D gene. A D gene is named only where the DNA matches it firmly. Clone size is given for some rows only: seen once, a few or many times, or a class if the clone is expanded.

TGTGCCAGCAGACCGTCGGGACAGGGCTTCGCCTACGAGCAGTACTTC,CASRPSGQGFAYEQYF,TRBV6-6,TRBJ2-7,NA,TRBD1
TGTGCCAGCAGCCCTCTATCCGGGACACTTAGAAATGAGCAGTTCTTC,CASSPLSGTLRNEQFF,TRBV7-3,TRBJ2-1,NA,NA
TGTGCCAGCAGTTTAGTACGCGGGGGGACCTCCTACGAGCAGTACTTC,CASSLVRGGTSYEQYF,TRBV12-3/TRBV12-4,TRBJ2-7,NA,TRBD2
TGTGCCAGCAGCGTAACTTCCGGGACTAGCGTGTATTTTGAGCAGTTCTTC,CASSVTSGTSVYFEQFF,TRBV9,TRBJ2-1,NA,TRBD2
TGCGCCAGCAGCTTTAGAGGACAGGGGTCCTCTAACTATGGCTACACCTTC,CASSFRGQGSSNYGYTF,TRBV5-1,TRBJ1-2,NA,TRBD1
TGTGCCAGCAGCCACCCCACAGATACGCAGTATTTT,CASSHPTDTQYF,TRBV4-2,TRBJ2-3,few,NA
TGCGCCAGCAGCTTGGAACAGACTAAAGAGACCCAGTACTTC,CASSLEQTKETQYF,TRBV5-1,TRBJ2-5,NA,NA
TGTGCCAGCAGCCAGACTAGCGGGGTATACAATGAGCAGTTCTTC,CASSQTSGVYNEQFF,TRBV11-2,TRBJ2-1,NA,TRBD2
TGTGCCAGCAGCTCAAATGGGGGATTTGGAGAGACCCAGTACTTC,CASSSNGGFGETQYF,TRBV5-4,TRBJ2-5,NA,NA
TGTGCCAGCAGTTACTCGGGACAAACCTACGAGCAGTACTTC,CASSYSGQTYEQYF,TRBV6-5,TRBJ2-7,NA,NA
TGTGCCAGCAGCCACAACCGGGCATTCTCTGGAAACACCATATATTTT,CASSHNRAFSGNTIYF,TRBV4-2,TRBJ1-3,NA,NA
TGTGCCAGCAGTAAGAGGACAGGGGTATATGGCTACACCTTC,CASSKRTGVYGYTF,TRBV28,TRBJ1-2,NA,TRBD1
NA,CISVSDTLREMREKNQPQHF,TRBV7-5,TRBJ1-5,NA,NA
TGTGCCAGCATTCAGACAGGGGGACAAGAGACCCAGTACTTC,CASIQTGGQETQYF,TRBV3-1,TRBJ2-5,NA,TRBD1
TGCGCCAGCAGCTTATTCCGGGACACCTCTGGGGCCAACGTCCTGACTTTC,CASSLFRDTSGANVLTF,TRBV5-1,TRBJ2-6,once,NA
TGCGCCAGCAGCCCGACCGAAGACAGCTTCGTGGTGGATGAGCAGTTCTTC,CASSPTEDSFVVDEQFF,TRBV5-1,TRBJ2-1,NA,NA
TGTGCCAGCAGTTTACTGGCCGGGGAGCTGTTTTTT,CASSLLAGELFF,TRBV28,TRBJ2-2,NA,NA
TGTGCCAGCAGTTTTGGACAGGCCTACGAGCAGTACTTC,CASSFGQAYEQYF,TRBV28,TRBJ2-7,few,TRBD1
TGTGCCGGGACAGGGCGCAATCAGCCCCAGCATTTT,CAGTGRNQPQHF,TRBV6-5,TRBJ1-5,once,TRBD1
TGTGCCAGCAGCCTTGCGGGACAACGTCTGTTCCTTCAAAATCAGCCCCAGCATTTT,CASSLAGQRLFLQNQPQHF,TRBV7-6,TRBJ1-5,NA,NA
TGTGCCAGCAGCTTCTTTCCAGAAGACAATGAGCAGTTCTTC,CASSFFPEDNEQFF,TRBV7-8,TRBJ2-1,once,NA
TGCGCCAGCAGCCTGGATGGGGTAGCCGGGAAGCGAGGGGATACGCAGTATTTT,CASSLDGVAGKRGDTQYF,TRBV4-1,TRBJ2-3,few,NA
TGTGCCAGCAGCTTAGTAGGGACAGACTATGGCTACACCTTC,CASSLVGTDYGYTF,TRBV7-2,TRBJ1-2,once,TRBD1
TGTGCCAGCAGCATAGGGACAGGAGCCCGCACAGATACGCAGTATTTT,CASSIGTGARTDTQYF,TRBV5-4,TRBJ2-3,NA,TRBD1
TGTGCCAGCAGCTTACTGGGGAACACTGAAGCTTTCTTT,CASSLLGNTEAFF,TRBV13,TRBJ1-1,NA,NA
TGTGCCAGCGCTTGGGGCTCTGAAAACACCATATATTTT,CASAWGSENTIYF,TRBV7-8,TRBJ1-3,NA,NA
TGTGCCAGCAAGGGGGAGTGGGGTGAGCAGTTCTTC,CASKGEWGEQFF,TRBV6-2/TRBV6-3,TRBJ2-1,NA,NA
TGTGCCAGCAGTTTATTAGGACGGCGATTTCTTGATAATTCACCCCTCCACTTT,CASSLLGRRFLDNSPLHF,TRBV28,TRBJ1-6,once,NA
TGTGCCAGCAGCCAAGATATTCCGGGACTAGCGGGGGCAGATACGCAGTATTTT,CASSQDIPGLAGADTQYF,TRBV3-1,TRBJ2-3,NA,TRBD2
TGTGCCAGCAGTTTATGGGGTGGGGGACAGGGGGAACTCGCCGGTCAGCAGTACTTC,CASSLWGGGQGELAGQQYF,TRBV28,TRBJ2-7,NA,TRBD1
TGTGCAAGTCGCTTAGTATTTGGGGGGAACACTGAAGCTTTCTTT,CASRLVFGGNTEAFF,TRBV12-2,TRBJ1-1,NA,NA
TGTGCCAGCAGCTTAGCCCCGGTTTCACCCCTCCACTTT,CASSLAPVSPLHF,TRBV7-2,TRBJ1-6,few,NA
TGTGCCAGCAGTTTAACGGGGAGGGCTGAAGCTTTCTTT,CASSLTGRAEAFF,TRBV28,TRBJ1-1,NA,NA
TGCAGTGCTATTTCTCCCGCGGACTACGAGCAGTACTTC,CSAISPADYEQYF,TRBV20-1,TRBJ2-7,NA,NA
TGTGCCAGCAGTCTGGACAGCGATTATGGCTACACCTTC,CASSLDSDYGYTF,TRBV28,TRBJ1-2,NA,NA
TGTGCTAGTGGTTTGAGACTAGCGGGGGGGACAGATACGCAGTATTTT,CASGLRLAGGTDTQYF,TRBV12-5,TRBJ2-3,NA,TRBD2
TGTGCCAGCAGTTACTTCGCGCGGGGGGACCAAGAGACCCAGTACTTC,CASSYFARGDQETQYF,TRBV6-2/TRBV6-3,TRBJ2-5,NA,TRBD2
TGCAGTGCTCTTCGGGGGGACAGCCAAGAGACCCAGTACTTC,CSALRGDSQETQYF,TRBV20-1,TRBJ2-5,NA,NA
TGTGCCTGGAGTCCAGGGGGCCCTAGCTCTGGGGCCAACGTCCTGACTTTC,CAWSPGGPSSGANVLTF,TRBV30,TRBJ2-6,NA,TRBD1
TGCAGCGCCAGAACCCGGGACCCCAATGCGGTAGACTATGGCTACACCTTC,CSARTRDPNAVDYGYTF,TRBV29-1,TRBJ1-2,NA,NA
TGCGCCAGCAGCTTAAGGGGGGGAGGGACTAATGAAAAACTGTTTTTT,CASSLRGGGTNEKLFF,TRBV4-1,TRBJ1-4,NA,NA
TGTGCCAGCAGTTATTCTTTGCATAATTCACCCCTCCACTTT,CASSYSLHNSPLHF,TRBV12-3/TRBV12-4,TRBJ1-6,NA,NA
TGTGCCAGCTCACCACAGACTGGGACCCAGTACTTC,CASSPQTGTQYF,TRBV18,TRBJ2-5,NA,NA
TGTGCCAGCACGCCCCTTATGACAGAAGAGACCCAGTACTTC,CASTPLMTEETQYF,TRBV28,TRBJ2-5,NA,NA
TGTGCCAGCTCCACGGGGGGGAGCTCCTACGGGCAGTACTTC,CASSTGGSSYGQYF,TRBV3-1,TRBJ2-7,NA,TRBD2
TGTGCCAGCAGCTTGTCGGGATACCAAAATTCACCCCTCCACTTT,CASSLSGYQNSPLHF,TRBV7-8,TRBJ1-6,once,NA
TGTGCCAGCAGTGAACAGACTGAAAAACTGTTTTTT,CASSEQTEKLFF,TRBV2,TRBJ1-4,NA,NA
TGCGCCAGCAGCTTGCCCTGGGACAAAAACACCGGGGAGCTGTTTTTT,CASSLPWDKNTGELFF,TRBV5-1,TRBJ2-2,NA,NA
TGTGCCAGCAGCGACAGCGGGGGGTACACAGATACGCAGTATTTT,CASSDSGGYTDTQYF,TRBV6-2/TRBV6-3,TRBJ2-3,NA,TRBD2
TGTGCCAGCAGCTTTGGGTTGGGGGCAAGTAATGAAAAACTGTTTTTT,CASSFGLGASNEKLFF,TRBV5-6,TRBJ1-4,NA,NA
TGTGCCAGCAGCCCGGGCAGAAGCACAGATACGCAGTATTTT,CASSPGRSTDTQYF,TRBV7-3,TRBJ2-3,few,NA
TGTGCCAGCAGCTTAGGGGACTACAATGAGCAGTTCTTC,CASSLGDYNEQFF,TRBV7-2,TRBJ2-1,NA,NA
TGTGCCAGCAGTTTATTGACACCTTCGGGTGGCGAGCAGTACTTC,CASSLLTPSGGEQYF,TRBV27,TRBJ2-7,NA,NA
TGCAGTGCTCCCTGGACAGGGACTAAAGAAAAACTGTTTTTT,CSAPWTGTKEKLFF,TRBV20-1,TRBJ1-4,NA,TRBD1
TGTGCCAGCAGTTTACGGAGCTCCTATAATTCACCCCTCCACTTT,CASSLRSSYNSPLHF,TRBV6-2/TRBV6-3,TRBJ1-6,NA,NA
TGCGCCAGCAGCTTGGGAGACGGGACGCAAAACTCCTACGAGCAGTACTTC,CASSLGDGTQNSYEQYF,TRBV5-1,TRBJ2-7,NA,NA
TGTGCCAGCAGCTTAGATTGGTCACTAGCGGGTGACTTC,CASSLDWSLAGDF,TRBV7-2,TRBJ2-5,NA,TRBD2